This T cell receptor (beta chain) was recorded in a study of technical replicates of blood from a few donors. Profiling relied on immunoSEQ multiplex PCR, and the TCRdb table lists in-frame clones only, not all of them. Of approximately 80,000 clones listed, around nine tenths were seen once; the top ten hold approximately 0.41%. The germline V and J ends were trimmed by 0 bases and 3 bases, with 9 bases remaining between them. The germline V gene encodes CDR1 LGHNA and CDR2 YNFKEQ. The length of the CDR3 is 15 residues. Sequencing was carried out using T cells isolated from PBMCs. The chain couples TRBV4-2 to TRBJ2-1, with a tentative D call TRBD2 (5 bases). The receptor was derived from a human donor in good health. The CDR3 reads CASSQEWEYYNEQFF. The CDR3 DNA follows: TGTGCCAGCAGCCAAGAGTGGGAGTACTACAATGAGCAGTTCTTC.